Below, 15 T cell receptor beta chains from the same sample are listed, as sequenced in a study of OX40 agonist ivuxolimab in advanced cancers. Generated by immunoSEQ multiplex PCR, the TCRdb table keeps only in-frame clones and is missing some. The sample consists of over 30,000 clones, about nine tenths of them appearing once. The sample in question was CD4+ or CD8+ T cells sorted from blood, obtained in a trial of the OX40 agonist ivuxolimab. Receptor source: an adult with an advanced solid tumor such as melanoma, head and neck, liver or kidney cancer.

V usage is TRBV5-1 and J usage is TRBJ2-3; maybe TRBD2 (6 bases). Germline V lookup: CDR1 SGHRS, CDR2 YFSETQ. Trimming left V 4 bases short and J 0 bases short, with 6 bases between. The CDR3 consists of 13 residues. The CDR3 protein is CASSSGSTDTQYF. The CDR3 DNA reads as TGCGCCAGCAGCAGCGGGAGCACAGATACGCAGTATTTT.

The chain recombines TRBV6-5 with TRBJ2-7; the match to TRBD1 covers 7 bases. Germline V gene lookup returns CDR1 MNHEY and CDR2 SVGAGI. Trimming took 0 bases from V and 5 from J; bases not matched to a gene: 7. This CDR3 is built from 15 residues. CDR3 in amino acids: CASSYSNRGRDEQYF. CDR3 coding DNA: TGTGCCAGCAGTTACTCAAACAGGGGCCGGGACGAGCAGTACTTC.

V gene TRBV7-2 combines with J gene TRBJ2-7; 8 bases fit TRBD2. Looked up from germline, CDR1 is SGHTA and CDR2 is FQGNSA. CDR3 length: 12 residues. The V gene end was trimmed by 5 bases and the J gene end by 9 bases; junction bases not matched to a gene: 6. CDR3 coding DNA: TGTGCCAGCAGCCTCGATCTAGCGGGGCAGTACTTC. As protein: CASSLDLAGQYF.

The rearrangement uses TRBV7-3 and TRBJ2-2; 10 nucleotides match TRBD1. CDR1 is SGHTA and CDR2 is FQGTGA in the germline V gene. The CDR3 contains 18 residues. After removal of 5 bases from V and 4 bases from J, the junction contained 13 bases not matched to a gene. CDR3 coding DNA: TGTGCCAGCAGCCGACTTCGAGCCGGGGACAGGGGCACCGGGGAGCTGTTTTTT. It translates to CASSRLRAGDRGTGELFF.

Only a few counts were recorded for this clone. The CDR3 bases are TGCGCCAGCAGCTTGGGACAGCACACTGAAGCTTTCTTT. Translation: CASSLGQHTEAFF. The chain links TRBV5-1 to TRBJ1-1; a possible D gene is TRBD1 (5 bases). This CDR3 comprises 13 residues. The germline V and J ends were trimmed by 0 bases and 3 bases, with 6 bases remaining between them. Germline CDR1 and CDR2: SGHRS and YFSETQ.

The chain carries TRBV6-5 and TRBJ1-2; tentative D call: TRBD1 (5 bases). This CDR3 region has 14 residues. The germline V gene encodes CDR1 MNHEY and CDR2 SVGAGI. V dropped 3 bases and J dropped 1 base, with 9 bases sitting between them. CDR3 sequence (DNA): TGTGCCAGCAGTTATGACAGATTTAACTATGGCTACACCTTC. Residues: CASSYDRFNYGYTF.

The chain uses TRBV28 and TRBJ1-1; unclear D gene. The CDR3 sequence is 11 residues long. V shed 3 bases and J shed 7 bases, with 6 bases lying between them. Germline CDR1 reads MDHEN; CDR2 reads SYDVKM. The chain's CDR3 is CASSLVGEAFF. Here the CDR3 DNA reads TGTGCCAGCAGTTTGGTTGGTGAAGCTTTCTTT.

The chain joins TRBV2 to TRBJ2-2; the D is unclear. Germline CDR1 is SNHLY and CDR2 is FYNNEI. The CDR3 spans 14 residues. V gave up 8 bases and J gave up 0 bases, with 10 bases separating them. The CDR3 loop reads CASLRRTNTGELFF. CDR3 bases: TGTGCCAGCTTAAGACGGACGAACACCGGGGAGCTGTTTTTT.

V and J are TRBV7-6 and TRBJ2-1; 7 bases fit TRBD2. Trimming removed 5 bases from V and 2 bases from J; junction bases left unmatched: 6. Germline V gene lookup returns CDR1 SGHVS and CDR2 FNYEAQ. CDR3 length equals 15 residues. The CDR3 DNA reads TGTGCCAGCAGCCTATATCTAGCGGCCTACAATGAGCAGTTCTTC. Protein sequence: CASSLYLAAYNEQFF.

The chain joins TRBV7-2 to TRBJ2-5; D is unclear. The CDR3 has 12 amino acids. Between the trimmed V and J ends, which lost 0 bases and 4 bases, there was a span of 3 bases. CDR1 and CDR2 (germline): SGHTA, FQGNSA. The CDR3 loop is CASSLARETQYF. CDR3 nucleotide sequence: TGTGCCAGCAGCTTAGCCCGAGAGACCCAGTACTTC.

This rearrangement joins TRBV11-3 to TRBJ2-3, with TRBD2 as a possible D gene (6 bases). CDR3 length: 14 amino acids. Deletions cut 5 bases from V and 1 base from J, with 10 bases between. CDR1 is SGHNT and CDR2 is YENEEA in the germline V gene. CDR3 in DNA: TGTGCCAGCAGCGCGTGGGGGGGCACAGATACGCAGTATTTT. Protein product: CASSAWGGTDTQYF.

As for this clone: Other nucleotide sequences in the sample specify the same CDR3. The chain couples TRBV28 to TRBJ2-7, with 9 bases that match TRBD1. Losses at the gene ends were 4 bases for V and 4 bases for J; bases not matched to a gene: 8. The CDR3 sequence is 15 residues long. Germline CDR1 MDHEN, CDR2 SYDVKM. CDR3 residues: CASSSSGTGSYEQYF. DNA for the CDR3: TGTGCCAGCAGTTCATCCGGGACAGGGAGTTACGAGCAGTACTTC.

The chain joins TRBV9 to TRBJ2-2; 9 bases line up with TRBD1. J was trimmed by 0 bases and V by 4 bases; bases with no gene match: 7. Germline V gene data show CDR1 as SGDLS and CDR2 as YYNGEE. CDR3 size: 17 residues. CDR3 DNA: TGTGCCAGCAGCCCTAGAGGGGACAGGGCGAACACCGGGGAGCTGTTTTTT. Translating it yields CASSPRGDRANTGELFF.

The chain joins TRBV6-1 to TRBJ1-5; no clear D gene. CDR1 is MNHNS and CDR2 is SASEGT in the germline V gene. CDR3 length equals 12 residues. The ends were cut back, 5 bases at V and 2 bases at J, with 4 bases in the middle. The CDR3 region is CASSRGNQPQHF. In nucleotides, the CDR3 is TGTGCCAGCAGTCGTGGCAATCAGCCCCAGCATTTT.

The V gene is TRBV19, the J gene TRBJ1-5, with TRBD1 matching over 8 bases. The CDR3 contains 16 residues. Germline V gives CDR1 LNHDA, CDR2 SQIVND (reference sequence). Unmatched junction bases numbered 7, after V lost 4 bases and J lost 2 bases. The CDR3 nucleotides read TGTGCCAGTAGTACCCGACAGGGGAAAGGCAATCAGCCCCAGCATTTT. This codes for CASSTRQGKGNQPQHF. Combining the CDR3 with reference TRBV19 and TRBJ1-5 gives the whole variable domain DGGITQSPKYLFRKEGQNVTLSCEQNLNHDAMYWYRQDPGQGLRLIYYSQIVNDFQKGDIAEGYSVSREKKESFPLTVTSAQKNPTAFYLCASSTRQGKGNQPQHFGDGTRLSIL.